Each of the 15 T cell receptor beta chains below was sequenced from the same sample in a study of T-cell memory formation after mild COVID-19. TCRdb reprocessed the 5' RACE reads with MiXCR, giving one entry per CDR3 protein. The sample yields about 82,000 distinct CDR3 sequences, more than 10% seen once. The sequenced material came from PBMCs or a T cell subset sorted from them (not recorded which). The receptors derive from an adult woman who had mild COVID-19 (a few samples of this study predate the infection). Cell type and time point are not known.

Here the CDR3 reads CASSLLNEGGPKDTQYF. Here the CDR3 DNA reads TGTGCCAGCAGTCTCCTCAATGAGGGAGGGCCCAAAGATACGCAGTATTTT. The chain links TRBV27 to TRBJ2-3; 7 bases match TRBD2. This CDR3 region has 17 residues. J gave up 5 bases and V 5 bases, and 16 bases lay outside the gene matches. Germline assignment: CDR1 MNHEY and CDR2 SMNVEV (reference sequence).

This clonotype was recorded at least ten times. The chain uses TRBV10-3 and TRBJ2-5, with D perhaps TRBD1 or TRBD2 (5 bases each). This CDR3 has 14 amino acids. Trimming pared 3 bases from V and 2 bases from J, leaving 10 bases between. Per germline, CDR1 ENHRY and CDR2 SYGVKD. This CDR3 reads CAISDRDLQETQYF. CDR3 bases: TGTGCCATCAGTGACCGGGACCTGCAAGAGACCCAGTACTTC.

Many counts were recorded for this clonotype. This chain connects TRBV7-6 to TRBJ2-1; tentative D call: TRBD2 (5 bases). Germline values: CDR1 SGHVS, CDR2 FNYEAQ. The germline V and J ends were trimmed by 4 bases and 4 bases, with 11 bases remaining between them. This CDR3 spans 14 amino acids. CDR3 DNA: TGTGCCAGCAGCTCCGACGGGATTTACAATGAGCAGTTCTTC. As protein: CASSSDGIYNEQFF.

In its sample, this clonotype was seen many times. This chain connects TRBV7-8 to TRBJ2-7, with 7 bases identical to TRBD1. Germline-derived CDR1 and CDR2 are SGHVS and FQNEAQ. The junction had 3 bases not matched to a gene; V was cut back by 0 bases and J by 1 base. CDR3 length: 15 amino acids. CDR3 nucleotide sequence: TGTGCCAGCAGCTTAGCGCTGGGACAGTCCTACGAGCAGTACTTC. Protein: CASSLALGQSYEQYF.

The chain joins TRBV11-1 to TRBJ2-7; D remains ambiguous. V was pared by 0 bases and J by 5 bases, with 5 bases between. Germline loops: CDR1 SGHAT, CDR2 FQDESV (reference sequence). CDR3 length equals 12 residues. As DNA, the CDR3 is TGTGCCAGCAGCTTAGCGTATAACGAGCAGTACTTC. The encoded protein is CASSLAYNEQYF.

J is TRBJ2-5 and V is TRBV7-9; D assignment may be TRBD1 or TRBD2 (7 bases each). Germline CDR1 SEHNR, CDR2 FQNEAQ (reference sequence). The CDR3 length is 15 residues. V was cut by 3 bases and J by 5 bases, with 16 bases left in between. The CDR3 region has the DNA TGTGCCAGCAGCTTCAGCAGGGGGGGACAGGAGACCCAGTACTTC. Its translation is CASSFSRGGQETQYF.

This clonotype was counted many times. This chain joins TRBV12-3 or TRBV12-4 and TRBJ2-7; 8 positions agree with TRBD1. V shed 1 base and J 6 bases; nucleotides not matched to a gene: 5. The CDR3 consists of 14 residues. CDR3 protein: CASSLVGQGLEQYF. In DNA form, the CDR3 reads TGTGCCAGCAGTTTAGTTGGACAGGGCCTCGAGCAGTACTTC.

This clonotype showed up just a few times. This rearrangement joins TRBV15 to TRBJ2-5, with no clear D. The CDR3 runs 15 residues. From germline, CDR1 is LNHNV and CDR2 YYDKDF (reference sequence). Trimming removed 2 bases from V and 2 bases from J, with 12 bases in between. The CDR3 coding sequence is TGTGCCACCAGCAGAAGCCGGGCGCTGCAAGAGACCCAGTACTTC. It codes for CATSRSRALQETQYF.

This chain's CDR3 is CASSLQHSPYEQYF. For the CDR3, the DNA is TGTGCCAGCAGCTTGCAGCACTCCCCCTACGAGCAGTACTTC. The chain recombines TRBV7-9 with TRBJ2-7; no definite D call. Germline CDR1 and CDR2: SEHNR and FQNEAQ (reference sequence). The ends were cut back, 3 bases at V and 2 bases at J, with 11 bases in the middle. The CDR3 runs to 14 residues.

The rearrangement links TRBV20-1 to TRBJ2-7; possibly TRBD1 or TRBD2 for D (5 bases each). This CDR3 has 13 amino acids. Between the trimmed V and J ends, which lost 6 bases and 0 bases, there was a span of 12 bases. CDR1 DFQATT and CDR2 SNEGSKA come from the germline V gene (reference sequence). The CDR3 loop reads CSARDGSSYEQYF. The CDR3 DNA reads TGCAGTGCAAGGGACGGAAGCTCCTACGAGCAGTACTTC.

This clonotype was detected only a few times. The chain carries TRBV5-1 and TRBJ2-6; no firm D call. The germline V gene has CDR1 SGHRS and CDR2 YFSETQ. With 2 bases removed from V and 2 bases from J, the gap between germline ends came to 5 bases. The length of the CDR3 is 14 residues. In DNA, the CDR3 is TGCGCCAGCAGCTTCGAGGCTGGGGCCAACGTCCTGACTTTC. This encodes CASSFEAGANVLTF.

The rearrangement joins TRBV20-1 to TRBJ2-7; TRBD2 agrees at 8 bases. This CDR3 is 12 amino acids long. V was pared by 5 bases and J by 3 bases, with 3 bases of the junction left unmatched. CDR1 and CDR2 from the germline V gene are DFQATT and SNEGSKA (reference sequence). The CDR3 coding sequence is TGCAGTGCTCGCGGGGGGAACTACGAGCAGTACTTC. This encodes CSARGGNYEQYF.

This clonotype occurred a few times. The chain has TRBV4-2 and TRBJ2-2, with D hard to call. Trimming took 4 bases from V and 0 from J, leaving 15 bases between them. The CDR3 loop spans 17 amino acids. Germline CDR1 is LGHNA and CDR2 is YNFKEQ. The CDR3 loop is CASSPDLWGPNTGELFF. The CDR3 DNA follows: TGTGCCAGCAGCCCGGATTTGTGGGGTCCGAACACCGGGGAGCTGTTTTTT.

This clonotype was observed a few times. This sequence joins TRBV7-6 and TRBJ2-1; D unresolved. The CDR3 is 16 residues long. Germline V gene sequence: CDR1 SGHVS, CDR2 FNYEAQ. Deletions cut 3 bases from V and 6 bases from J, with 18 bases between. For the CDR3, the DNA is TGTGCCAGCAGCTTGATGGGGATAGGTTCCAGCAATGAGCAGTTCTTC. The encoded protein is CASSLMGIGSSNEQFF. Drawing the rest from reference TRBV7-6 and TRBJ2-1, the complete variable domain is GAGVSQSPRYKVTKRGQDVALRCDPISGHVSLYWYRQALGQGPEFLTYFNYEAQQDKSGLPNDRFSAERPEGSISTLTIQRTEQRDSAMYRCASSLMGIGSSNEQFFGPGTRLTVL.

This clonotype was seen a handful of times. The genes are TRBV29-1 and TRBJ2-3; D perhaps matches TRBD2 (6 bases). The length of the CDR3 is 16 residues. The germline gives CDR1 SQVTM, CDR2 ANQGSEA. Between the trimmed V and J ends, which lost 8 bases and 3 bases, there was a span of 24 bases. CDR3 DNA: TGCAGCAATGCTGGTTCGTGGGAGGAGGGGACAGATACGCAGTATTTT. This translates into CSNAGSWEEGTDTQYF.